The clone carrying this T cell receptor (beta chain) was detected a few times. Its cognate antigen is unknown. The sample originates from a study of blood T cells in healthy people across ages. Points from the study as a whole: TCR beta diversity per million T cells fell roughly linearly with age.

Sample-barcoded 5' priming and a J-beta primer mix drove a second PCR of roughly 6 to 12 cycles. TCRdb ran MiXCR on the 5' RACE reads and lists one entry per CDR3 protein. The sample yields 1.5 million to 2 million distinct CDR3 sequences, 39% seen once. Trimming took 2 bases from V and 7 from J; bases not matched to a gene: 9. The CDR3 covers 16 residues. Germline V CDR1 and CDR2: SGHTS, YDEGEE. The sample consisted of blood. The rearrangement links TRBV5-8 to TRBJ2-3, with 11 bases aligning to TRBD2. This receptor was identified in a human donor in good health. This CDR3 reads CASSFPSGGTPYTQYF. In DNA, the CDR3 is TGTGCCAGCAGCTTCCCTAGCGGGGGGACGCCTTATACGCAGTATTTT.